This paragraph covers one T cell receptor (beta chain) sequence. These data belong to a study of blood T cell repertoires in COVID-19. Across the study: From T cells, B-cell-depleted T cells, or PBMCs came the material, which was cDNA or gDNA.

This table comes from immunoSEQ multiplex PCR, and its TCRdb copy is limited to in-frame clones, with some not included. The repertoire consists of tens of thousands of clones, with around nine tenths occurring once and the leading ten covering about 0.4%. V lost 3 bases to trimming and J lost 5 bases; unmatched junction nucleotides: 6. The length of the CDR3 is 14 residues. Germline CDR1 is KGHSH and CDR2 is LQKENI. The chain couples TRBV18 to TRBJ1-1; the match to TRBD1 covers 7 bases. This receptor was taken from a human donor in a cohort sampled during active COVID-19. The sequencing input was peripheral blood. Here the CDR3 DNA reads TGTGCCAGCTCACCCTCCCGACAGGGTACTGAAGCTTTCTTT. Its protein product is CASSPSRQGTEAFF.